These 9 T cell receptor beta chains came from one sample sequenced in a study of technical replicates of blood from several donors. The table came from immunoSEQ multiplex PCR; TCRdb's copy has only in-frame clones and leaves some out. Here the sample spans about 79,000 clones, around 90% being singletons. Sequenced material: T cells isolated from PBMCs. The receptors were gathered from a human donor in good health. Some clones in this sample may be carry-over from other donors' samples.

V and J are TRBV6-1 and TRBJ2-4; tentative D call: TRBD2 (6 bases). Germline V gene lookup returns CDR1 MNHNS and CDR2 SASEGT. V gave up 0 bases and J gave up 6 bases, with 9 bases separating them. This CDR3 has 14 residues. The CDR3 DNA follows: TGTGCCAGCAGTGAAGCGGGGGGTAGAAACATTCAGTACTTC. This translates into CASSEAGGRNIQYF.

This clone has just a few counts. The CDR3 DNA reads TGTGCCTGGAAACCCTTAGCGGGATCTGAGACCCAGTACTTC. Amino acids: CAWKPLAGSETQYF. The gene calls are TRBV30 and TRBJ2-5; 8 bases fit TRBD2. CDR1 and CDR2 (germline): GTSNPN, SVGIG (reference sequence). The CDR3 extends over 14 amino acids. Unmatched junction bases numbered 9, after V lost 4 bases and J lost 5 bases.

A few counts support this clone. The V call is TRBV19, the J call TRBJ1-1; D is perhaps TRBD1 (5 bases). The CDR3 runs 12 residues. Trimming stripped 8 bases from V and 4 bases from J, with 11 bases between. Per germline, CDR1 LNHDA and CDR2 SQIVND (reference sequence). In nucleotides, the CDR3 is TGTGCCAGTCGTTGGGGGGGCACTGAAGCTTTCTTT. Its protein is CASRWGGTEAFF. Complete variable domain (other parts from reference TRBV19 and TRBJ1-1): DGGITQSPKYLFRKEGQNVTLSCEQNLNHDAMYWYRQDPGQGLRLIYYSQIVNDFQKGDIAEGYSVSREKKESFPLTVTSAQKNPTAFYLCASRWGGTEAFFGQGTRLTVV.

The CDR3 nucleotides read TGTGCCAGCAGCCATCGATCCGGGACTACGTACAATGAGCAGTTCTTC. Its translation is CASSHRSGTTYNEQFF. The chain carries TRBV4-2 and TRBJ2-1; 7 bases align to TRBD2. This CDR3 comprises 16 residues. Unmatched junction bases numbered 9, after V lost 3 bases and J lost 4 bases. Germline CDR1 LGHNA, CDR2 YNFKEQ.

In DNA, the CDR3 is TGTGCCAGCTCCTCAGGACAGGGAGTCTTGGCATTCACAGATACGCAGTATTTT. This sequence encodes CASSSGQGVLAFTDTQYF. The gene calls are TRBV18 and TRBJ2-3, with 8 bases lining up with TRBD1. V lost 6 bases, J lost 2 bases, and 16 bases stayed unmatched. Germline CDR1 and CDR2: KGHSH and LQKENI. This CDR3 has 18 amino acids.

The chain combines TRBV7-6 with TRBJ1-2; the D is unclear. The length of the CDR3 is 13 residues. In germline, CDR1 is SGHVS, CDR2 FNYEAQ. V shed 5 bases and J shed 4 bases, with 11 bases lying between them. The CDR3 protein is CASSPQVIYGYTF. The CDR3 DNA is TGTGCCAGCAGCCCTCAGGTGATCTATGGCTACACCTTC.

The chain links TRBV6-5 to TRBJ2-7; 7 positions match TRBD2. The CDR3 covers 16 residues. V was clipped by 0 bases and J by 0 bases; unmatched bases: 5. Germline V gene sequence: CDR1 MNHEY, CDR2 SVGAGI. This CDR3 reads CASSYSESGTSYEQYF. For the CDR3, the DNA is TGTGCCAGCAGTTACTCCGAGAGCGGGACCTCCTACGAGCAGTACTTC.

This chain links TRBV28 with TRBJ1-1; possible D gene TRBD1, 6 bases. The CDR3 is 13 residues long. The germline V gene encodes CDR1 MDHEN and CDR2 SYDVKM. V lost 6 bases to trimming and J lost 4 bases, with 12 bases between them. The CDR3 reads CASRDSWTTEAFF. The CDR3, as DNA: TGTGCCAGCAGGGACAGTTGGACCACTGAAGCTTTCTTT.

V is TRBV6-5 and J is TRBJ2-7; TRBD1 matches 9 bases. This CDR3 comprises 14 residues. Germline CDR1 reads MNHEY; CDR2 reads SVGAGI. Trimming at V came to 7 bases and at J to 8 bases, leaving 12 bases not matched to a gene. CDR3 nucleotide sequence: TGTGCCAGCAATAGGTTGGGACAGGGTGAAAAGCAGTACTTC. Protein product: CASNRLGQGEKQYF.